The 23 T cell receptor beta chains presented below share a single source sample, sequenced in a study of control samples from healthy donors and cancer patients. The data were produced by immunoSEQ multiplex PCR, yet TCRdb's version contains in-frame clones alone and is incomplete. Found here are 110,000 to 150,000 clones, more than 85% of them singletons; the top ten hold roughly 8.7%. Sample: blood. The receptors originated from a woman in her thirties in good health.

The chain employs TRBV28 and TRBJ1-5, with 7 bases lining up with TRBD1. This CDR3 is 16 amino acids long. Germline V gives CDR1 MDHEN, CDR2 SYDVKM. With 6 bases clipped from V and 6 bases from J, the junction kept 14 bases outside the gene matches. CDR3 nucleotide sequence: TGTGCCAGCAGAAACGCCGGGACAGTCTCTAGTCAGCCCCAGCATTTT. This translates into CASRNAGTVSSQPQHF. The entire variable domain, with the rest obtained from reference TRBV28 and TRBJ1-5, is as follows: DVKVTQSSRYLVKRTGEKVFLECVQDMDHENMFWYRQDPGLGLRLIYFSYDVKMKEKGDIPEGYSVSREKKERFSLILESASTNQTSMYLCASRNAGTVSSQPQHFGDGTRLSIL.

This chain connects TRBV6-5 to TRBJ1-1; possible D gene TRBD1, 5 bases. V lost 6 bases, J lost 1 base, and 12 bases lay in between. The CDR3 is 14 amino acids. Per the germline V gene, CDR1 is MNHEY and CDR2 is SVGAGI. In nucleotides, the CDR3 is TGTGCCAGCAGGCTACCTCAGGGGAACACTGAAGCTTTCTTT. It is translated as CASRLPQGNTEAFF.

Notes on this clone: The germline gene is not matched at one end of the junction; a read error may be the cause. The CDR3: CASILAGYPPSTDTQYF. As DNA, the CDR3 is TGTGCCAGCATTTTAGCGGGATATCCCCCTAGCACAGATACGCAGTATTTT. This rearrangement joins TRBV28 to TRBJ2-3, with 8 bases that match TRBD2. The CDR3 is 17 residues long. Germline values: CDR1 MDHEN, CDR2 SYDVKM.

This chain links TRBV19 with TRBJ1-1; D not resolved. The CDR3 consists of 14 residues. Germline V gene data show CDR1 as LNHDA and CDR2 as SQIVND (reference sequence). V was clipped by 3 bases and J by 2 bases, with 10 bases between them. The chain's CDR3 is CASSILAVNTEAFF. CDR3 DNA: TGTGCCAGTAGTATCTTGGCAGTTAACACTGAAGCTTTCTTT.

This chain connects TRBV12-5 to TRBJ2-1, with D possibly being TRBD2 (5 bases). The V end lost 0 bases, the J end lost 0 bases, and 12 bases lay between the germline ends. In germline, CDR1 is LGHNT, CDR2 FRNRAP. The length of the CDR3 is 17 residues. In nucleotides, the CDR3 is TGTGCTAGTGGTTTGGTAGTGTGGGAGAGCTCCTACAATGAGCAGTTCTTC. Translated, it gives CASGLVVWESSYNEQFF.

In nucleotides, the CDR3 is TGTGCCAGTAGTAAAATATCGGGACAGGGCAATCAGCCCCAGCATTTT. As protein: CASSKISGQGNQPQHF. V gene TRBV19 combines with J gene TRBJ1-5, with 8 nucleotides matching TRBD1. V gave up 4 bases and J gave up 2 bases; unmatched junction bases: 7. Germline V CDR1 and CDR2: LNHDA, SQIVND (reference sequence). CDR3 length equals 16 residues.

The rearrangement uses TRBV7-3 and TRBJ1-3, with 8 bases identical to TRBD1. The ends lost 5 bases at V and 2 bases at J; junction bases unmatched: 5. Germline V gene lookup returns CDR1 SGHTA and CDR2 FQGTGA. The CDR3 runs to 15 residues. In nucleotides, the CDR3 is TGTGCCAGCAGCCAAACAGGGGGTCCTGGAAACACCATATATTTT. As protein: CASSQTGGPGNTIYF.

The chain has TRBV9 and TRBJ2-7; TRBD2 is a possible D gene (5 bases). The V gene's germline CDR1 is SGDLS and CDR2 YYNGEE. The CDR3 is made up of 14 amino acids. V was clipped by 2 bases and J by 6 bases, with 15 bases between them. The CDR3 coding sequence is TGTGCCAGCAGCGTCCTGGACTCATACTCCGAGCAGTACTTC. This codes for CASSVLDSYSEQYF.

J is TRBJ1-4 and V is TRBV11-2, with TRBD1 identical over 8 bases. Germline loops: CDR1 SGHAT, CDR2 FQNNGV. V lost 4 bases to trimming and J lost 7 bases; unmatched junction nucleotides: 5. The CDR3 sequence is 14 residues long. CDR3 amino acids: CASSYGQGGEKLFF. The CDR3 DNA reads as TGTGCCAGCAGCTACGGACAGGGAGGTGAAAAACTGTTTTTT.

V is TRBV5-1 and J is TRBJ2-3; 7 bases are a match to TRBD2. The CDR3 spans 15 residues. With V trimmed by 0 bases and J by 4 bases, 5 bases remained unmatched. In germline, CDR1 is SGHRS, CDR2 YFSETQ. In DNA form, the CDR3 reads TGCGCCAGCAGCTTGGTGGCGGGAGTGGCAGATACGCAGTATTTT. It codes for CASSLVAGVADTQYF.

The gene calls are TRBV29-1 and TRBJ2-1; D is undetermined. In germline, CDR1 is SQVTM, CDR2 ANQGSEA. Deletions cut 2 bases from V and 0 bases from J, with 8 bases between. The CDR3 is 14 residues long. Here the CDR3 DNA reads TGCAGCGTTGAAAAAGGTAGCTCCTACAATGAGCAGTTCTTC. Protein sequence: CSVEKGSSYNEQFF.

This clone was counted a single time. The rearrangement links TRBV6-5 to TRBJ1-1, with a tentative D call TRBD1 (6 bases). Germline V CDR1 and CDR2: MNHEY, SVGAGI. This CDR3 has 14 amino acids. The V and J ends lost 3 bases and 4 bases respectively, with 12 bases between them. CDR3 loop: CASSYHRVGTEAFF. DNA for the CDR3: TGTGCCAGCAGTTATCACAGGGTGGGCACTGAAGCTTTCTTT.

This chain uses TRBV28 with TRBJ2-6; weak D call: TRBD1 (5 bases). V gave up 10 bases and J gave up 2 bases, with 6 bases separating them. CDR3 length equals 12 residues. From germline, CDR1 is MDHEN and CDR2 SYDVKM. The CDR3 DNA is TGTGCCACGGACACTGGGGCCAACGTCCTGACTTTC. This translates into CATDTGANVLTF.

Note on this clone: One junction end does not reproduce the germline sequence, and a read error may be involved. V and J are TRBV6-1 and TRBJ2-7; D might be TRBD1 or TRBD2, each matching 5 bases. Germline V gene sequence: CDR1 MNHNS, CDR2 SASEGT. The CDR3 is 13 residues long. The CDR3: CASSEVRDGKSAF. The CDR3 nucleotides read TGTGCCAGCAGTGAAGTTCGGGACGGAAAGTCGGCCTTC.

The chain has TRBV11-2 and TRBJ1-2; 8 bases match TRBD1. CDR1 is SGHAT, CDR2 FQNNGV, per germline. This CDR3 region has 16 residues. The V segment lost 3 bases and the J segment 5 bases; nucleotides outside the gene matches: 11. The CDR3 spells CASSFGQGAGLYGYTF. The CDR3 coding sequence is TGTGCCAGCAGCTTTGGGCAGGGGGCGGGTTTATATGGCTACACCTTC.

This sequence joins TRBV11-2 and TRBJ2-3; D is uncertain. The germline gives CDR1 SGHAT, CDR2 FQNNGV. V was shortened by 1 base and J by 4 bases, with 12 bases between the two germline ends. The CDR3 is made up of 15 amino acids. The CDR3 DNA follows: TGTGCCAGCAGCTTAGCAGGTGTAGGGTCAGATACGCAGTATTTT. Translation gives CASSLAGVGSDTQYF. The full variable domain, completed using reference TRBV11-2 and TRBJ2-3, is EAGVAQSPRYKIIEKRQSVAFWCNPISGHATLYWYQQILGQGPKLLIQFQNNGVVDDSQLPKDRFSAERLKGVDSTLKIQPAKLEDSAVYLCASSLAGVGSDTQYFGPGTRLTVL.

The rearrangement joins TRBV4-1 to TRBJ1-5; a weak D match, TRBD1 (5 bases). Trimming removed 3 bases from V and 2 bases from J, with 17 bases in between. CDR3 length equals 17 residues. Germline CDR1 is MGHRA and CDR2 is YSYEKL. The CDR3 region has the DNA TGCGCCAGCAGCCACGAACCAGGGTTGAGGGGCAATCAGCCCCAGCATTTT. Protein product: CASSHEPGLRGNQPQHF.

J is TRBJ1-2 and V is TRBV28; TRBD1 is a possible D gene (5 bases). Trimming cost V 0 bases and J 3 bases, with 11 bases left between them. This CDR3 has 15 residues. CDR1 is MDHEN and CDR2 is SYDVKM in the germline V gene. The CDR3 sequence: CASSLWAGMDYGYTF. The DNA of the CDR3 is TGTGCCAGCAGTTTATGGGCAGGGATGGACTATGGCTACACCTTC.

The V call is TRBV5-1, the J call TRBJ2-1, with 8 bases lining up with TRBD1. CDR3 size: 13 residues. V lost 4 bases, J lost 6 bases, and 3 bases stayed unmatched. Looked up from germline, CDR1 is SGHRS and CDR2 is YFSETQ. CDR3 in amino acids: CASSLDRVNEQFF. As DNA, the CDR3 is TGCGCCAGCAGCCTGGACAGGGTCAATGAGCAGTTCTTC. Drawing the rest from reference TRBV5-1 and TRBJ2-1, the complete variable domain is KAGVTQTPRYLIKTRGQQVTLSCSPISGHRSVSWYQQTPGQGLQFLFEYFSETQRNKGNFPGRFSGRQFSNSRSEMNVSTLELGDSALYLCASSLDRVNEQFFGPGTRLTVL.

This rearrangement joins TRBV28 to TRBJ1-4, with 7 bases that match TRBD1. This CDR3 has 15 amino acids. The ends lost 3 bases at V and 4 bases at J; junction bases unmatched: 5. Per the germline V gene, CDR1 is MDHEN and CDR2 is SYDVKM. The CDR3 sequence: CASSFPRGGNEKLFF. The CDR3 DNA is TGTGCCAGCAGTTTTCCCAGGGGGGGTAATGAAAAACTGTTTTTT.

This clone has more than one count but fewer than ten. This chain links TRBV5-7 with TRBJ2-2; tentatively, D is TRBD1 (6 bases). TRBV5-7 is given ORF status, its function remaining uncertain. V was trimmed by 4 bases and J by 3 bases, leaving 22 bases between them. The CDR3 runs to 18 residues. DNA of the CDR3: TGTGCCAGCAGCCTCCGACAGGTGCTAAATCCCCACACCGGGGAGCTGTTTTTT. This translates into CASSLRQVLNPHTGELFF.

CDR3 protein: CASSDRDGSTNEKLFF. CDR3 nucleotide sequence: TGTGCCAGCAGTGATAGGGACGGCTCAACTAATGAAAAACTGTTTTTT. The J gene is TRBJ1-4, the V gene TRBV2, with a tentative D call TRBD1 (5 bases). This CDR3 contains 16 residues. Germline V gives CDR1 SNHLY, CDR2 FYNNEI. V lost 3 bases to trimming and J lost 0 bases, with 11 bases between them.

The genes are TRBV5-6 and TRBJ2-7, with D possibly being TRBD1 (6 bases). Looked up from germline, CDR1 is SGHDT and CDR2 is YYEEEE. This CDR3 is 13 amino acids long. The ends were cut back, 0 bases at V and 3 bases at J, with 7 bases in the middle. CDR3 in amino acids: CASSLGTDYEQYF. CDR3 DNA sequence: TGTGCCAGCAGCTTGGGGACAGACTACGAGCAGTACTTC.